This is a list of T cell receptor beta chains from one sample in a study of blood T cell repertoires in COVID-19. The repertoire was sequenced with immunoSEQ multiplex PCR; TCRdb's copy has only in-frame clones and lacks some. The sample lists around 170,000 clones; about 86% were seen once. What was sequenced was peripheral blood. All receptors come from a young man with active or convalescent COVID-19. CDR3s include the opening cysteine and the closing phenylalanine or tryptophan. A D gene is named only where the DNA matches it firmly. Some rows mark clone size as missing; the rest say once, few, many or name a class of expanded clone.

v_call,j_call,d_call,clone_size,cdr3_aa,cdr3_nt
TRBV5-1,TRBJ2-1,TRBD2,NA,CASSFSGLAGGYFNEQFF,TGCGCCAGCAGCTTCTCAGGACTAGCGGGAGGGTATTTCAATGAGCAGTTCTTC
TRBV7-9,TRBJ2-5,NA,NA,CASSLSPQGQETQYF,TGTGCCAGCAGCTTAAGCCCACAGGGACAAGAGACCCAGTACTTC
TRBV20-1,TRBJ2-1,TRBD2,NA,CSASLGTSTNEQFF,TGCAGTGCTAGTTTGGGGACTAGCACCAATGAGCAGTTCTTC
TRBV12-3/TRBV12-4,TRBJ2-5,NA,NA,CASISGQSETQYF,TGTGCCAGCATATCAGGACAGTCGGAGACCCAGTACTTC
TRBV9,TRBJ2-1,TRBD2,NA,CASSAQGVTSGSRSEQFF,TGTGCCAGCAGCGCGCAGGGGGTGACTAGCGGGAGTCGGAGTGAGCAGTTCTTC
TRBV4-1,TRBJ1-1,NA,few,CASSQDRGWGNTEAFF,TGCGCCAGCAGCCAAGATCGGGGGTGGGGTAACACTGAAGCTTTCTTT
TRBV18,TRBJ1-3,NA,NA,CASSPMAGRLSENTIYF,TGTGCCAGCTCACCAATGGCGGGGAGACTGTCCGAAAACACCATATATTTT
TRBV6-1,TRBJ1-5,NA,NA,CASSEALGNQPQHF,TGTGCCAGCAGTGAAGCGCTCGGTAATCAGCCCCAGCATTTT
TRBV5-1,TRBJ2-7,TRBD1,NA,CASSSVPSGTGGHEQYF,TGCGCCAGCAGCTCTGTCCCGTCCGGGACAGGGGGGCACGAGCAGTACTTC
TRBV9,TRBJ1-6,TRBD1,NA,CASSSGTEGAPLHF,TGTGCCAGCAGTTCTGGGACAGAAGGTGCACCCCTCCACTTT
TRBV19,TRBJ1-1,TRBD1,once,CASSAQGAAEAFF,TGTGCCAGTAGCGCGCAGGGGGCGGCTGAAGCTTTCTTT
TRBV29-1,TRBJ1-1,NA,NA,CSVGGLMGTEAFF,TGCAGCGTTGGGGGGCTCATGGGCACTGAAGCTTTCTTT
TRBV18,TRBJ2-6,TRBD1,NA,CASSPGTGTSGANVLTF,TGTGCCAGCTCCCCCGGGACAGGGACTTCTGGGGCCAACGTCCTGACTTTC
TRBV6-5,TRBJ1-3,TRBD1,NA,CASTRQGSGNTIYF,TGTGCCAGCACCCGACAGGGATCTGGAAACACCATATATTTT
TRBV5-1,TRBJ2-2,NA,NA,CASSLLPGNTGELFF,TGCGCCAGCAGCTTGCTTCCAGGGAACACCGGGGAGCTGTTTTTT
TRBV10-3,TRBJ2-7,TRBD1,NA,CAVSDRAYEQYF,TGTGCCGTTTCAGACAGGGCCTACGAGCAGTACTTC
TRBV19,TRBJ2-2,TRBD1,NA,CASTVQGTNTGELFF,TGTGCCAGTACGGTACAGGGGACCAACACCGGGGAGCTGTTTTTT